The table lists the clone carrying this T cell receptor (beta chain) with a few counts. The entry originates in a study of blood T cell repertoires in COVID-19. About the study: The United States, Italy and Spain supplied acute and convalescent COVID-19 samples. T cells, B-cell-depleted T cells, or PBMCs provided the cDNA or gDNA that served as material.

The CDR3 is made up of 16 amino acids. V was pared by 4 bases and J by 3 bases, with 9 bases of the junction left unmatched. The germline V gene has CDR1 SGHRS and CDR2 YFSETQ. The authors' processing: The assay estimated nucleated cells by amplifying reference gene primers. The data were produced by immunoSEQ multiplex PCR, yet TCRdb's version contains in-frame clones alone and is incomplete. V and J calls and clone size follow that table, whereas D and trimming were derived from the DNA. Found here are approximately 150,000 clones, approximately 87% of them singletons; the top ten hold 4%. Input material: peripheral blood. This TCR came from a woman in her 70s with acute or convalescent COVID-19. The chain employs TRBV5-1 and TRBJ1-1, with 10 bases lining up with TRBD1. The CDR3 spells CASSTGQGVRDTEAFF. DNA for the CDR3: TGCGCCAGCAGCACCGGACAGGGGGTGAGGGACACTGAAGCTTTCTTT.